This TCR beta chain stems from a study of beta chain features in type 1 diabetes listed by TCRdb under 2018. Some background on the complete study: No differences in mean age, gender distribution, total cell number or subset yield were found between patients and healthy donors. Across all samples, some 99 million sorted cells were examined, and cell number per subset correlated strongly with RNA yield. In the study, recently diagnosed type 1 diabetes patients and matched healthy donors were compared on the TCRB repertoires of their sorted circulating CD4+ T cell subsets. Naive and central memory subsets were obtained from all 30 or so donors, but regulatory and stem cell-like memory subsets were isolated from only 8 patients and 8 healthy donors. Overall study results and their limits: Shorter templates might have been favored by PCR, but patient and control samples were amplified and corrected together, so both groups would have been affected equally by any skew. The naive, central memory and regulatory TCRB repertoires appeared to resemble one another more closely among patients than among healthy donors. Because cDNA rather than genomic DNA was sequenced, highly expressing activated cells could have been over-represented, although no difference in activation and CD3 levels was found between groups. At VDJ recombination sites, patients with type 1 diabetes made fewer insertions and deleted more nucleotides, a pattern implying thymic rearrangement abnormalities. Only small numbers of individuals were included in the HLA sub-analyses, which left unresolved whether HLA type had any influence on TCRB rearrangement. In all four CD4+ subsets, TCRB CDR3 length was moderately but significantly shorter in type 1 diabetes patients.

Measured from the cysteine to the phenylalanine, the CDR3 is 16 residues long. The only DNA kept is the CDR3, 48 bases in frame from the first base. The junction carries 15 bases between V and J, which are trimmed by 2 bases and 6 bases respectively. CDR1 SGHRS and CDR2 YFSETQ are derived from the germline V gene. The High Capacity cDNA Reverse Transcription Kit was used to reverse transcribe all of the isolated RNA, meaning that expressed TCRB transcripts were what got sequenced. Naive, central memory and regulatory T cell samples underwent deep immunoSEQ sequencing, averaging about 3.3 million total reads per sample. Sorted cells were lysed in RLT buffer, and RNA was extracted using DNase-treated RNeasy Micro or Mini kits according to cell number. Each cell subset was processed on its own to prevent cross-contamination, while patient and healthy donor samples were processed together. The immunoSEQ multiplex PCR was used to amplify TCRB sequences from cDNA, generating 87-bp fragments that spanned the CDR3 region. Sequencing of the amplicons was done on the Illumina HiSeq platform. The authors' analysis ran thus. PCR bias was corrected computationally using synthetic template baselines, and reads within Hamming distance 2 were collapsed, with unmergeable singletons discarded. Reads were aligned against IMGT to assign V, D and J genes, CDR3 length and insertions or deletions at six rearrangement sites. Within each subset, clonotype counts were normalized to sorted cell number, and only after that were true diversity and Gini coefficients computed with the tcR R package. The overlap coefficient, calculated on TCRB nucleotide sequences, was used to quantify repertoire sharing. This is the immuneACCESS table as TCRdb keeps it, with only in-frame sequences that have V and J called. A part of the clones is gone; compared with another copy, unresolved V genes explain less than half, and the rest is unexplained. That table gives V, J and clone size, and the DNA gave D and trimming. In this sample the table shows about 290,000 clones, 8% of which occur a single time. In total, the top ten clones hold more than 0.8% of the sample.

This clone has just a few counts. What antigen it recognizes has not been identified. It has no much larger one-base neighbor in the sample; base qualities were not kept. From each donor, a single peripheral blood sample of approximately 110 mL on average was drawn into heparinised tubes. A BD FACSAria II and a panel including CD45RO, CCR7, CD25, CD127, CD95 and CD27 were used to sort naive, central memory, regulatory and stem cell-like memory CD4+ T cells. Purity was above 95% for every sorted population. Right away, PBMCs were isolated by Lymphoprep density gradient centrifugation and were stained directly, with no culture step. Samples were stained and sorted in pairs, with one healthy donor and one patient per experiment, so that batch effects were minimized.

This receptor was obtained from a woman younger than 35 in good health. The rearranged segments are TRBV5-1 and TRBJ1-6; TRBD1 is perhaps the D gene, given 6 matching bases. The sequenced sample consisted of central memory CD4+ T cells from blood. The bases are TGCGCCAGCAGCTTAAATGCCGGGGGCCGTAATTCACCCCTCCACTTT. The encoded protein is CASSLNAGGRNSPLHF.